The 17 T cell receptor beta chains in this list originate from one sample, sequenced in a study of PD-1 blockade in classical Hodgkin lymphoma. The data were produced by immunoSEQ multiplex PCR, yet TCRdb's version contains in-frame clones alone and is incomplete. The repertoire consists of 70,000 or so clones, with roughly 91% occurring once and the leading ten covering under 9.5%. Autologous stem cell transplantation was followed by relapse in every patient, and brentuximab vedotin exposure varied. This specimen consisted of peripheral blood mononuclear cells (PBMCs), obtained at baseline. All receptors come from a human donor with classical Hodgkin lymphoma.

CDR3 amino acids: CASSSILHPPVTQYF. DNA of the CDR3: TGTGCCAGCAGTTCAATATTACACCCCCCGGTGACCCAGTACTTC. This chain links TRBV27 with TRBJ2-5; no reliable D call. CDR1 is MNHEY, CDR2 SMNVEV, per germline (reference sequence). V was clipped by 4 bases and J by 7 bases, with 19 bases between them. The CDR3 runs 15 residues.

The genes are TRBV28 and TRBJ2-1; TRBD2 aligns across 11 bases. The CDR3 extends over 15 amino acids. V was pared by 7 bases and J by 4 bases, with 6 bases of the junction left unmatched. The germline V gene encodes CDR1 MDHEN and CDR2 SYDVKM. Here the CDR3 DNA reads TGTGCCAGCACCACCGGGACTAGCGGATACAATGAGCAGTTCTTC. It codes for CASTTGTSGYNEQFF.

CDR3 nucleotides: TGCGCCAGCAGCTTGCCGAGGGTCCTAGCGGGGGAAGAGACCCAGTACTTC. Its protein product is CASSLPRVLAGEETQYF. The J gene is TRBJ2-5, the V gene TRBV5-1, with 10 bases matching TRBD2. Losses at the gene ends were 1 base for V and 3 bases for J; bases not matched to a gene: 9. This CDR3 is built from 17 residues. Germline V gene lookup returns CDR1 SGHRS and CDR2 YFSETQ.

This clone was seen only a few times. This chain joins TRBV6-5 and TRBJ1-5; D remains ambiguous. V was pared by 2 bases and J by 3 bases, with 5 bases between. CDR3 length equals 13 residues. The germline CDR1 and CDR2 sequences are MNHEY and SVGAGI. CDR3 in amino acids: CASSYDPNQPQHF. The CDR3 bases are TGTGCCAGCAGTTACGACCCCAATCAGCCCCAGCATTTT.

The genes are TRBV19 and TRBJ2-1; TRBD1 matches 8 bases. This CDR3 spans 14 amino acids. V shed 5 bases, J shed 4 bases, and the junction held 4 bases outside the gene matches. Germline-derived CDR1 and CDR2 are LNHDA and SQIVND (reference sequence). Here the CDR3 DNA reads TGTGCCAGTAGTCAGGGGGCCGGGTACAATGAGCAGTTCTTC. Residues: CASSQGAGYNEQFF.

The rearrangement joins TRBV19 to TRBJ2-5; unclear D gene. V was trimmed by 0 bases and J by 3 bases, leaving 14 bases between them. This CDR3 region has 16 residues. The germline CDR1 and CDR2 sequences are LNHDA and SQIVND (reference sequence). The chain's CDR3 is CASSIDPLEGKETQYF. The DNA of the CDR3 is TGTGCCAGTAGTATAGATCCCCTGGAAGGTAAAGAGACCCAGTACTTC.

The V and J genes are TRBV7-3 and TRBJ2-3; D could derive from TRBD1 or TRBD2 (5 bases each). The CDR3 is 15 residues long. CDR1 SGHTA and CDR2 FQGTGA come from the germline V gene. Trimming took off 0 bases at V and 4 bases at J, with 11 bases between the two ends. The CDR3: CASSLTRDGSDTQYF. Here the CDR3 DNA reads TGTGCCAGCAGCTTAACGAGGGACGGTTCAGATACGCAGTATTTT. Full variable domain (rest looked up from reference TRBV7-3 and TRBJ2-3): GAGVSQTPSNKVTEKGKYVELRCDPISGHTALYWYRQSLGQGPEFLIYFQGTGAADDSGLPNDRFFAVRPEGSVSTLKIQRTERGDSAVYLCASSLTRDGSDTQYFGPGTRLTVL.

This chain joins TRBV7-7 and TRBJ2-2; 10 nucleotides align to TRBD1. The CDR3 sequence is 15 residues long. The V segment lost 5 bases and the J segment 1 base; nucleotides outside the gene matches: 1. CDR1 SSHAT and CDR2 FNYEAQ come from the germline V gene (reference sequence). The CDR3 region has the DNA TGTGCCAGCAGCCGGGACAGGGGGAACACCGGGGAGCTGTTTTTT. Amino acids: CASSRDRGNTGELFF.

This sequence joins TRBV7-9 and TRBJ1-2; possibly TRBD1 for D (5 bases). This CDR3 has 16 amino acids. Deletions cut 1 base from V and 3 bases from J, with 15 bases between. Germline values: CDR1 SEHNR, CDR2 FQNEAQ (reference sequence). CDR3 loop: CASSLGGSRRDYGYTF. The CDR3 bases are TGTGCCAGCAGCTTAGGGGGGTCCCGCAGGGACTATGGCTACACCTTC. The full variable domain, completed using reference TRBV7-9 and TRBJ1-2, is DTGVSQNPRHKITKRGQNVTFRCDPISEHNRLYWYRQTLGQGPEFLTYFQNEAQLEKSRLLSDRFSAERPKGSFSTLEIQRTEQGDSAMYLCASSLGGSRRDYGYTFGSGTRLTVV.

The chain recombines TRBV7-2 with TRBJ2-5; unclear D gene. Germline V gene sequence: CDR1 SGHTA, CDR2 FQGNSA. This CDR3 has 11 residues. V lost 1 base, J lost 4 bases, and 1 base lay in between. The CDR3 here is CASSLVETQYF. CDR3 in DNA: TGTGCCAGCAGCTTAGTAGAGACCCAGTACTTC. Complete variable domain (other parts from reference TRBV7-2 and TRBJ2-5): GAGVSQSPSNKVTEKGKDVELRCDPISGHTALYWYRQSLGQGLEFLIYFQGNSAPDKSGLPSDRFSAERTGGSVSTLTIQRTQQEDSAVYLCASSLVETQYFGPGTRLLVL.

The V gene is TRBV9, the J gene TRBJ2-2, with 8 bases identical to TRBD1. The junction had 5 bases not matched to a gene; V was cut back by 3 bases and J by 4 bases. This CDR3 contains 15 residues. Germline V gene sequence: CDR1 SGDLS, CDR2 YYNGEE. As DNA, the CDR3 is TGTGCCAGCAGCGAGGGCAGGGGGCTCACCGGGGAGCTGTTTTTT. Amino acid sequence: CASSEGRGLTGELFF. Variable domain in full (rest from reference TRBV9 and TRBJ2-2): DSGVTQTPKHLITATGQRVTLRCSPRSGDLSVYWYQQSLDQGLQFLIQYYNGEERAKGNILERFSAQQFPDLHSELNLSSLELGDSALYFCASSEGRGLTGELFFGEGSRLTVL.

The chain uses TRBV27 and TRBJ2-3; tentatively, D is TRBD2 (7 bases). This CDR3 contains 16 residues. In germline, CDR1 is MNHEY, CDR2 SMNVEV (reference sequence). Trimming removed 5 bases at V and 2 bases at J, with 17 bases between. The CDR3 DNA reads TGTGCCAGCAGTGTAGGGGGGGGGCGGATCACAGATACGCAGTATTTT. Protein product: CASSVGGGRITDTQYF.

V usage is TRBV9 and J usage is TRBJ2-7; D gene unclear. V was trimmed by 2 bases and J by 2 bases, leaving 11 bases between them. Germline CDR1 and CDR2: SGDLS and YYNGEE. CDR3 length equals 14 residues. DNA for the CDR3: TGTGCCAGCAGCGTCGGGCCCTTGACCTACGAGCAGTACTTC. Translating it yields CASSVGPLTYEQYF.

The chain couples TRBV7-6 to TRBJ1-3; TRBD1 might be the D (5 bases). Deletions cut 5 bases from V and 0 bases from J, with 8 bases between. In germline, CDR1 is SGHVS, CDR2 FNYEAQ. The CDR3 is 14 amino acids. CDR3 in DNA: TGTGCCAGCAGCCCCAGGGCCTCTGGAAACACCATATATTTT. Its translation: CASSPRASGNTIYF.

This chain connects TRBV9 to TRBJ1-2; D gene uncertain. Germline CDR1 SGDLS, CDR2 YYNGEE. The V end was cut by 0 bases, the J end by 8 bases, with 14 bases between. The CDR3 extends over 14 amino acids. The CDR3 bases are TGTGCCAGCAGCGTAGAGGACGGAATCGGGGGCTACACCTTC. Encoded protein: CASSVEDGIGGYTF.

The V and J genes are TRBV6-1 and TRBJ2-7, with D unresolved. This CDR3 spans 15 amino acids. Trimming stripped 0 bases from V and 4 bases from J, with 13 bases between. From germline, CDR1 is MNHNS and CDR2 SASEGT. CDR3 protein: CASSEASNQGYEQYF. The DNA of the CDR3 is TGTGCCAGCAGTGAAGCATCTAACCAAGGGTACGAGCAGTACTTC.

The rearrangement joins TRBV9 to TRBJ2-3, with a possible D match to TRBD2 (6 bases). Trimming took 1 base from V and 3 from J, leaving 15 bases between them. There are 16 residues in the CDR3. CDR1 and CDR2 (germline): SGDLS, YYNGEE. CDR3 sequence (DNA): TGTGCCAGCAGCGTAAATTCCCGCGGGGCTACAGATACGCAGTATTTT. Its protein product is CASSVNSRGATDTQYF. Variable domain in full (rest from reference TRBV9 and TRBJ2-3): DSGVTQTPKHLITATGQRVTLRCSPRSGDLSVYWYQQSLDQGLQFLIQYYNGEERAKGNILERFSAQQFPDLHSELNLSSLELGDSALYFCASSVNSRGATDTQYFGPGTRLTVL.